What follows are 32 T cell receptor beta chains derived from one specimen sequenced in a study of low-dose radiotherapy and immunotherapy resistance in tumors. Time point reported: before trial treatment. TRAV- and TRBV-specific primers primed first-strand cDNA, covering alpha and beta chains. PCR amplification of the TCRs was performed with Phusion for 20 PCR cycles, and it relied on a constant-region primer together with a V-primer adapter. TCRdb reanalysed the reads using MiXCR and keeps one entry per CDR3 protein. The table has around 64,000 distinct CDR3 sequences, 26% seen once; the top ten hold approximately 7%. This sample comprised PBMCs, obtained before treatment. These receptors all come from a male donor with rectosigmoid adenocarcinoma.

In regard to this clonotype: A far more abundant clone sits one base away, making this likely a read error. The chain is built from TRBV6-8 and TRBJ2-6, with 10 bases that match TRBD2. The CDR3 has 17 residues. Germline CDR1 MNHGY, CDR2 SAAAGT. Here the CDR3 DNA reads TGTGCCAGCCAAGGACTAGCGGAGTACTCTGGGGTCAACGTCCTGACTTTC. This encodes CASQGLAEYSGVNVLTF.

At least ten counts were recorded for this clonotype. The genes are TRBV12-3 or TRBV12-4 and TRBJ2-2; TRBD1 might be the D (6 bases). V was cut by 3 bases and J by 7 bases, with 12 bases left in between. The length of the CDR3 is 14 residues. CDR3 DNA: TGTGCCAGCAGTTTCCAGGGGACGGGCGGGGAGCTGTTTTTT. This codes for CASSFQGTGGELFF.

A few counts support this clonotype. Given a much more abundant clone one base away, this may be a read error. The chain is built from TRBV27 and TRBJ2-5; D is undetermined. Germline V lookup: CDR1 MNHEY, CDR2 SMNVEV (reference sequence). The CDR3 covers 11 residues. V was trimmed by 5 bases and J by 0 bases, leaving 1 base between them. Here the CDR3 reads CASSHQETQYF. CDR3 in DNA: TGTGCCAGCAGTCACCAAGAGACCCAGTACTTC.

This clonotype showed up many times. The genes are TRBV6-5 and TRBJ1-2, with D possibly matching TRBD1 (6 bases). CDR3 size: 15 residues. Per the germline V gene, CDR1 is MNHEY and CDR2 is SVGAGI. Trimming shortened V by 0 bases and J by 8 bases, and 16 bases separated the two germline ends. The CDR3 here is CASSYSSGGARGYTF. The CDR3 DNA follows: TGTGCCAGCAGTTACTCTAGCGGGGGCGCGAGGGGCTACACCTTC.

The chain links TRBV7-2 to TRBJ2-7; TRBD2 matches 10 bases. Germline V gene sequence: CDR1 SGHTA, CDR2 FQGNSA. This CDR3 is 14 amino acids long. V lost 1 base to trimming and J lost 6 bases; unmatched junction nucleotides: 3. The DNA for the CDR3 is TGTGCCAGCAGCTTAGACCTAGCGGGAGTCGAGCAGTACTTC. As protein: CASSLDLAGVEQYF.

This clonotype occurred a few times. This sequence joins TRBV29-1 and TRBJ1-1, with no clear D. Germline V lookup: CDR1 SQVTM, CDR2 ANQGSEA. The CDR3 length is 19 residues. The V end was cut by 2 bases, the J end by 0 bases, with 25 bases between. The CDR3, as DNA: TGCAGCGTTGAAATGTCGGCTGGGTGTGACGCCGAGATGAACACTGAAGCTTTCTTT. Protein: CSVEMSAGCDAEMNTEAFF.

This clonotype has only one observation. Just one base apart from a much larger clone, this may be a read error. The chain recombines TRBV27 with TRBJ2-7, with D perhaps being TRBD1 or TRBD2 (6 bases each). Germline lookup yields CDR1 MNHEY and CDR2 SMNVEV (reference sequence). Trimming stripped 5 bases from V and 7 bases from J, with 15 bases between. This CDR3 spans 13 amino acids. CDR3 loop: CASSLLGGWEQYF. CDR3 nucleotide sequence: TGTGCCAGCAGTCTCCTCGGGGGCTGGGAGCAGTACTTC.

A note on this clonotype: One base separates it from a far larger clone, so it is likely a read error. The CDR3 region is CASRVGLAGEGNEQFF. CDR3 DNA sequence: TGTGCCAGCCGCGTGGGACTAGCGGGAGAGGGCAATGAGCAGTTCTTC. The V call is TRBV28, the J call TRBJ2-1, with TRBD2 matching 14 bases. This CDR3 comprises 16 residues. Germline-derived CDR1 and CDR2 are MDHEN and SYDVKM. V gave up 8 bases and J gave up 6 bases; unmatched junction bases: 9.

This clonotype occurred many times. Here the CDR3 reads CASSLLYPQGHTIYF. The DNA for the CDR3 is TGTGCCAGCAGTCTACTCTACCCACAGGGGCACACCATATATTTT. The gene calls are TRBV28 and TRBJ1-3, with 7 bases identical to TRBD1. V was clipped by 5 bases and J by 8 bases; unmatched bases: 12. This CDR3 is 15 amino acids long. Germline CDR1 is MDHEN and CDR2 is SYDVKM.

This clonotype was counted ten times or more. The chain has TRBV9 and TRBJ2-3, with unresolved D. Trimming took off 2 bases at V and 5 bases at J, with 15 bases between the two ends. CDR3 length: 15 residues. Germline V gives CDR1 SGDLS, CDR2 YYNGEE. In DNA form, the CDR3 reads TGTGCCAGCAGCGTCTCACCCGTGTTGAAAGATACGCAGTATTTT. Translation gives CASSVSPVLKDTQYF.

The rearrangement uses TRBV12-3 or TRBV12-4 and TRBJ2-7; 9 bases are shared with TRBD1. Trimming removed 0 bases from V and 4 bases from J; junction bases left unmatched: 1. The CDR3 contains 14 residues. CDR3 residues: CASSLAGQGYEQYF. The DNA of the CDR3 is TGTGCCAGCAGTTTAGCGGGACAGGGATACGAGCAGTACTTC.

This clonotype came up many times. The chain employs TRBV19 and TRBJ2-4; D possibly corresponds to TRBD2 (5 bases). The CDR3 loop spans 16 amino acids. Germline V gives CDR1 LNHDA, CDR2 SQIVND (reference sequence). Trimming shortened V by 3 bases and J by 0 bases, and 12 bases separated the two germline ends. The CDR3 sequence is CASSIAGRGAKNIQYF. CDR3 nucleotide sequence: TGTGCCAGTAGTATTGCAGGCCGGGGAGCCAAAAACATTCAGTACTTC.

This clonotype has a count of ten or more. The chain recombines TRBV19 with TRBJ2-7; D may correspond to TRBD1 or TRBD2 (5 bases each). The CDR3 has 14 amino acids. CDR1 LNHDA and CDR2 SQIVND come from the germline V gene (reference sequence). Trimming shortened V by 1 base and J by 0 bases, and 7 bases separated the two germline ends. The CDR3, as DNA: TGTGCCAGTAGTATAGCAGGGAGCTCCTACGAGCAGTACTTC. This codes for CASSIAGSSYEQYF.

This clonotype was seen repeatedly, ten times or more. The chain couples TRBV7-3 to TRBJ2-2; TRBD2 might be the D (6 bases). This CDR3 spans 16 amino acids. The V end was cut by 1 base, the J end by 5 bases, with 14 bases between. CDR1 and CDR2 (germline): SGHTA, FQGTGA. CDR3: CASSLKGTFPTGELFF. The CDR3 DNA sequence: TGTGCCAGCAGCTTAAAGGGGACTTTCCCTACCGGGGAGCTGTTTTTT.

This clonotype has a handful of counts. The gene calls are TRBV5-1 and TRBJ2-3; 11 bases align to TRBD1. V trimming: 3 bases; J trimming: 6 bases; junction bases outside the gene matches: 6. The CDR3 consists of 15 residues. CDR1 is SGHRS, CDR2 YFSETQ, per germline. CDR3 amino acids: CASSSGTGGTDTQYF. CDR3 nucleotide sequence: TGCGCCAGCAGCTCCGGGACAGGGGGGACGGATACGCAGTATTTT.

About this clonotype itself: The likely explanation is a read error, given a far larger clone one base away. The chain employs TRBV24-1 and TRBJ2-1, with D tentatively TRBD2 (6 bases). The V gene lost 4 bases and the J gene lost 13 bases, with 22 bases spanning the gap. From germline, CDR1 is KGHDR and CDR2 SFDVKD. This CDR3 has 15 residues. CDR3 sequence: CATSEFSGQQETQFF. In DNA form, the CDR3 reads TGTGCCACCAGTGAATTTAGCGGACAACAAGAGACCCAGTTCTTC.

There are many counts of this clonotype. The V and J genes are TRBV3-1 and TRBJ2-5; no definite D call. Trimming pared 2 bases from V and 2 bases from J, leaving 12 bases between. Germline-derived CDR1 and CDR2 are LGHDT and YNNKEL (reference sequence). CDR3 length: 15 residues. The CDR3 DNA is TGTGCCAGCAGCCAACTCTCAGGCAAGCAAGAGACCCAGTACTTC. It translates to CASSQLSGKQETQYF.

This clonotype showed up many times. This rearrangement joins TRBV20-1 to TRBJ2-1, with 11 bases matching TRBD2. V was pared by 1 base and J by 10 bases, with 9 bases of the junction left unmatched. The CDR3 totals 15 residues. CDR1 is DFQATT, CDR2 SNEGSKA, per germline (reference sequence). The CDR3 DNA sequence: TGCAGTGCTAGAGGGGTAGCGGGGGGGCTAGAAGAGCAGTTCTTC. Translated, it gives CSARGVAGGLEEQFF.

The V and J genes are TRBV11-3 and TRBJ2-7, with D possibly being TRBD1 or TRBD2 (5 bases each). V was pared by 11 bases and J by 5 bases, with 22 bases between. The CDR3 has 14 amino acids. From germline, CDR1 is SGHNT and CDR2 YENEEA. In DNA, the CDR3 is TGTGCCCGTACCCGGGATAGAGGGGCAAACGAGCAGTACTTC. It encodes CARTRDRGANEQYF. Using reference TRBV11-3 and TRBJ2-7 for the parts outside the CDR3, the full variable domain is EAGVVQSPRYKIIEKKQPVAFWCNPISGHNTLYWYLQNLGQGPELLIRYENEEAVDDSQLPKDRFSAERLKGVDSTLKIQPAELGDSAVYLCARTRDRGANEQYFGPGTRLTVT.

This clonotype was seen repeatedly, ten times or more. The J gene is TRBJ2-5, the V gene TRBV19; the match to TRBD1 covers 7 bases. V lost 5 bases to trimming and J lost 2 bases; unmatched junction nucleotides: 5. Germline CDR1 LNHDA, CDR2 SQIVND (reference sequence). The CDR3 length is 14 residues. CDR3 region: CASSRQGAQETQYF. The CDR3 DNA reads as TGTGCCAGTAGTCGACAGGGAGCGCAAGAGACCCAGTACTTC. Filled out from reference TRBV19 and TRBJ2-5, the complete variable domain reads DGGITQSPKYLFRKEGQNVTLSCEQNLNHDAMYWYRQDPGQGLRLIYYSQIVNDFQKGDIAEGYSVSREKKESFPLTVTSAQKNPTAFYLCASSRQGAQETQYFGPGTRLLVL.

This clonotype was picked up many times. The chain is built from TRBV20-1 and TRBJ2-3; TRBD2 aligns across 8 bases. The V gene's germline CDR1 is DFQATT and CDR2 SNEGSKA (reference sequence). The V and J ends lost 4 bases and 1 base, in that order; junction bases with no gene match: 4. CDR3 size: 14 residues. The CDR3 loop reads CSATGTSRTDTQYF. DNA for the CDR3: TGCAGTGCTACCGGGACTAGTCGCACAGATACGCAGTATTTT.

This clonotype was detected many times. The chain joins TRBV20-1 to TRBJ2-1, with D tentatively TRBD2 (6 bases). Trimming cost V 4 bases and J 7 bases, with 20 bases left between them. This CDR3 comprises 15 residues. Germline V gene sequence: CDR1 DFQATT, CDR2 SNEGSKA (reference sequence). The CDR3 sequence is CSAKAAGGPGNEQFF. Written as DNA, the CDR3 is TGCAGTGCTAAGGCCGCTGGAGGGCCAGGGAATGAGCAGTTCTTC.

The CDR3 DNA sequence: TGTGCCAGCAGCGCGGGACACCAAGAGACCCAGTACTTC. Translation: CASSAGHQETQYF. This sequence joins TRBV2 and TRBJ2-5; perhaps TRBD2 as D (6 bases). The CDR3 runs 13 residues. Trimming took 6 bases from V and 0 from J, leaving 8 bases between them. Looked up from germline, CDR1 is SNHLY and CDR2 is FYNNEI.

The rearrangement uses TRBV19 and TRBJ1-2; TRBD1 matches 8 bases. J gave up 4 bases and V 6 bases, and 22 bases lay outside the gene matches. CDR3 length: 19 amino acids. Germline CDR1 reads LNHDA; CDR2 reads SQIVND (reference sequence). CDR3 residues: CASSNYIGQGYGSGYGYTF. The CDR3 DNA sequence: TGTGCCAGTAGCAACTATATCGGACAGGGATATGGAAGTGGCTATGGCTACACCTTC.

This clonotype was observed many times. The rearrangement links TRBV27 to TRBJ2-2; possible D gene TRBD1, 6 bases. Germline CDR1 MNHEY, CDR2 SMNVEV (reference sequence). The V gene lost 6 bases and the J gene lost 0 bases, with 11 bases spanning the gap. The length of the CDR3 is 15 residues. The CDR3 bases are TGTGCCAGCAGCCCGGACAGTACGAACACCGGGGAGCTGTTTTTT. As protein: CASSPDSTNTGELFF.

This clonotype occurred many times. This rearrangement joins TRBV20-1 to TRBJ2-5, with D perhaps matching TRBD1 (6 bases). Germline V gives CDR1 DFQATT, CDR2 SNEGSKA (reference sequence). This CDR3 contains 12 residues. V was pared by 6 bases and J by 2 bases, with 10 bases between. The CDR3 reads CSAPQGQETQYF. CDR3 bases: TGCAGTGCCCCACAGGGACAAGAGACCCAGTACTTC.

This clonotype was observed a few times. The J gene is TRBJ1-2, the V gene TRBV6-2 or TRBV6-3; no clear D. Germline assignment: CDR1 MNHEY and CDR2 SVGEGT. V was shortened by 4 bases and J by 13 bases, with 16 bases between the two germline ends. The length of the CDR3 is 12 residues. For the CDR3, the DNA is TGTGCCAGCAGTTTCTGGACTTCCACAAGCACCTTC. Amino acids: CASSFWTSTSTF.

In its sample, this clonotype was seen a few times. This rearrangement joins TRBV28 to TRBJ1-1; D is unclear. CDR3 length equals 14 residues. CDR1 MDHEN and CDR2 SYDVKM come from the germline V gene. V was trimmed by 5 bases and J by 0 bases, leaving 10 bases between them. The CDR3 is CASSADRLNTEAFF. The CDR3 DNA follows: TGTGCCAGCAGTGCCGACCGCCTGAACACTGAAGCTTTCTTT.

This clonotype appeared many times. The chain links TRBV19 to TRBJ1-5; 7 nucleotides align to TRBD1. CDR1 and CDR2 from the germline V gene are LNHDA and SQIVND (reference sequence). The V segment lost 4 bases and the J segment 0 bases; nucleotides outside the gene matches: 6. The CDR3 covers 16 residues. The CDR3 sequence is CASSTSTGFSNQPQHF. In nucleotides, the CDR3 is TGTGCCAGTAGTACATCGACAGGGTTTAGCAATCAGCCCCAGCATTTT.

The sample holds many counts of this clonotype. Here the CDR3 reads CASSYRDREADTQYF. The CDR3 nucleotides read TGTGCCAGCAGTTATAGGGACAGGGAGGCAGATACGCAGTATTTT. The V call is TRBV6-5, the J call TRBJ2-3, with 9 bases that match TRBD1. After removal of 3 bases from V and 4 bases from J, the junction contained 5 bases not matched to a gene. CDR1 is MNHEY and CDR2 is SVGAGI in the germline V gene. The CDR3 runs to 15 residues.

This clonotype was detected ten times or more. This rearrangement joins TRBV29-1 to TRBJ1-1; D unclear. Looked up from germline, CDR1 is SQVTM and CDR2 is ANQGSEA. V shed 4 bases and J shed 1 base, with 10 bases lying between them. The CDR3 spans 13 residues. Here the CDR3 DNA reads TGCAGCGTTGTGAGGTGGCAGAACACTGAAGCTTTCTTT. This translates into CSVVRWQNTEAFF.

This clonotype has more than one count but fewer than ten. The CDR3 DNA reads TGTGCCAGCAGTTCACAGGGTTTAGGCTTCTACGAGCAGTACTTC. Translated, it gives CASSSQGLGFYEQYF. V usage is TRBV26 and J usage is TRBJ2-7; TRBD1, the table's D call, lacks a check against the DNA. TRBV26 is a pseudogene segment. The CDR3 consists of 15 residues.